This TCR beta chain was obtained from a study of blood T cell repertoires in COVID-19. About the research overall: The United States, Italy and Spain supplied acute and convalescent COVID-19 samples. T cells, B-cell-depleted T cells, or PBMCs provided the cDNA or gDNA that served as material.

Source study methods: Estimated nucleated cell counts came from reference gene primer amplification. Assay used: immunoSEQ multiplex PCR; TCRdb lists only in-frame clones, some missing. V and J calls and clone size are copied from that table; D and trimming were computed from the DNA. The sample includes 250,000 to 300,000 clones, roughly 80% of them seen just once. Only a few counts were recorded for this clone. Those enrolled, adults aged roughly 18 to 89 years, came from about two dozen US areas. The CDR3 has 16 residues. V shed 2 bases and J 1 base; nucleotides not matched to a gene: 4. From germline, CDR1 is SGHDT and CDR2 YYEEEE.

The chain is built from TRBV5-6 and TRBJ2-2; 8 bases are shared with TRBD2. This TCR derives from a middle-aged man who had recovered from COVID-19. The sample was PBMCs or T cells enriched from blood (not recorded which). The DNA for the CDR3 is TGTGCCAGCAGCTTTGGCGGGGGGTTGAACACCGGGGAGCTGTTTTTT. Translating it yields CASSFGGGLNTGELFF. Combining the CDR3 with reference TRBV5-6 and TRBJ2-2 gives the whole variable domain DAGVTQSPTHLIKTRGQQVTLRCSPKSGHDTVSWYQQALGQGPQFIFQYYEEEERQRGNFPDRFSGHQFPNYSSELNVNALLLGDSALYLCASSFGGGLNTGELFFGEGSRLTVL.